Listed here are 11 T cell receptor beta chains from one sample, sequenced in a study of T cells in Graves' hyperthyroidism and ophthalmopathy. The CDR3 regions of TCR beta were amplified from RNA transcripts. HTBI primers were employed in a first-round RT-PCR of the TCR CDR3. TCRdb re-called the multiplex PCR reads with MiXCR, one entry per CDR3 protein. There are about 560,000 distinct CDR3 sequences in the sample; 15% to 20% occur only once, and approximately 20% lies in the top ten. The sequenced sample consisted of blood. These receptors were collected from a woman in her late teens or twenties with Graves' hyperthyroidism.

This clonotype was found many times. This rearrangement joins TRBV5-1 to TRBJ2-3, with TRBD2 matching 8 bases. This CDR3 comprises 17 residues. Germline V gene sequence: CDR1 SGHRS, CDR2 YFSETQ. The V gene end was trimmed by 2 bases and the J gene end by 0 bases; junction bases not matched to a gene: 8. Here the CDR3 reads CASSLSGGISSTDTQYF. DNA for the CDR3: TGCGCCAGCAGCTTAAGCGGGGGAATTTCTAGCACAGATACGCAGTATTTT.

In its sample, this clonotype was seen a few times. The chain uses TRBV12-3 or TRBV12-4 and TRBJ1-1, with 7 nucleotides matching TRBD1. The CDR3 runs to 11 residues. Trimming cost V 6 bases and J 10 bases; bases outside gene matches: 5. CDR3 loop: CASRLQGPAFF. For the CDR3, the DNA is TGTGCCAGCAGGTTACAGGGGCCAGCTTTCTTT.

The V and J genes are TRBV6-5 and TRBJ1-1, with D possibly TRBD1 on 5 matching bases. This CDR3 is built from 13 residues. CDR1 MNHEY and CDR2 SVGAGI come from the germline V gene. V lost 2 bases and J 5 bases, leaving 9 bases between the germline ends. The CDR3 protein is CASSYVPGTEAFF. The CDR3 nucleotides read TGTGCCAGCAGTTACGTGCCAGGGACTGAAGCTTTCTTT.

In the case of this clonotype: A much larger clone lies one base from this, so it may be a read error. The CDR3 DNA sequence: TGTGCCAGCACCCTGACAGACGCTAACTATGGCTACACCTTC. As protein: CASTLTDANYGYTF. The J gene is TRBJ1-2, the V gene TRBV28; D may be TRBD1 (5 bases). Germline assignment: CDR1 MDHEN and CDR2 SYDVKM. The CDR3 loop spans 14 amino acids. Between the trimmed V and J ends, which lost 7 bases and 0 bases, there was a span of 12 bases.

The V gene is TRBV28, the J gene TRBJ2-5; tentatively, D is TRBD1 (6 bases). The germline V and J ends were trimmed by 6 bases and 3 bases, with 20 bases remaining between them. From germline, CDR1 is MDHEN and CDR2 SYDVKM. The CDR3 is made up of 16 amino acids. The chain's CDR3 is CASSTPGTNNKETQYF. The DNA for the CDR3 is TGTGCCAGCAGCACTCCCGGGACAAACAACAAAGAGACCCAGTACTTC.

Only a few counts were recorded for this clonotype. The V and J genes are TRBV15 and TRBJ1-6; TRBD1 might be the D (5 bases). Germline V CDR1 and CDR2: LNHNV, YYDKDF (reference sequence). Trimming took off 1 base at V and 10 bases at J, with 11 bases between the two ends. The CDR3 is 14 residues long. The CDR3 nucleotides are TGTGCCACCAGCAGAGGGACAAGCAACTCACCCCTCCACTTT. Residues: CATSRGTSNSPLHF.

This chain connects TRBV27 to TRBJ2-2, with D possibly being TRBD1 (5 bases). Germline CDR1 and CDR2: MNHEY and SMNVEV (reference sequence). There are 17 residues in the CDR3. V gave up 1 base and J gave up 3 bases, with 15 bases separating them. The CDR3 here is CASSLFPRAFDTGELFF. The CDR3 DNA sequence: TGTGCCAGCAGTTTATTCCCCAGGGCCTTCGACACCGGGGAGCTGTTTTTT.

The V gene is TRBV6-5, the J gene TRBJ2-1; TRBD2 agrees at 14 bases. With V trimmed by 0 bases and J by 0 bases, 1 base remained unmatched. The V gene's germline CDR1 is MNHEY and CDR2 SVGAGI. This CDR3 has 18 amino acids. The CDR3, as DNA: TGTGCCAGCAGTTACTCGACTAGCGGGGGGGGCTCCTACAATGAGCAGTTCTTC. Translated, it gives CASSYSTSGGGSYNEQFF.

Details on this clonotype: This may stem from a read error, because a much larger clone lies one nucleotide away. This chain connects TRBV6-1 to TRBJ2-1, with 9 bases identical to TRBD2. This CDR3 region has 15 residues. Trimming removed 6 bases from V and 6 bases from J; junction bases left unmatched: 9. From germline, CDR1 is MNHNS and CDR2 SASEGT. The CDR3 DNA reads TGTGCCAGCAGCCCCGGGACTAGCCGGGGCAATGAGCAGTTCTTC. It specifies CASSPGTSRGNEQFF.

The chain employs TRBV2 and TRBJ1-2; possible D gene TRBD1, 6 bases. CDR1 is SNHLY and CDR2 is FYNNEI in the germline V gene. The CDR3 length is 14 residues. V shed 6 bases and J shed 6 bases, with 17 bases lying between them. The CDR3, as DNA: TGTGCCAGCAGCCAAAGACAGGCGAACAATGGCTACACCTTC. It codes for CASSQRQANNGYTF.

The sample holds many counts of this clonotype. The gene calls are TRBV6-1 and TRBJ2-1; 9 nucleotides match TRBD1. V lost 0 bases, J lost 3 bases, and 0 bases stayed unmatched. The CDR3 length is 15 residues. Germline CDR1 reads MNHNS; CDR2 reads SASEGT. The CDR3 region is CASSEATGGYNEQFF. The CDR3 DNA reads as TGTGCCAGCAGTGAAGCGACAGGGGGCTACAATGAGCAGTTCTTC.